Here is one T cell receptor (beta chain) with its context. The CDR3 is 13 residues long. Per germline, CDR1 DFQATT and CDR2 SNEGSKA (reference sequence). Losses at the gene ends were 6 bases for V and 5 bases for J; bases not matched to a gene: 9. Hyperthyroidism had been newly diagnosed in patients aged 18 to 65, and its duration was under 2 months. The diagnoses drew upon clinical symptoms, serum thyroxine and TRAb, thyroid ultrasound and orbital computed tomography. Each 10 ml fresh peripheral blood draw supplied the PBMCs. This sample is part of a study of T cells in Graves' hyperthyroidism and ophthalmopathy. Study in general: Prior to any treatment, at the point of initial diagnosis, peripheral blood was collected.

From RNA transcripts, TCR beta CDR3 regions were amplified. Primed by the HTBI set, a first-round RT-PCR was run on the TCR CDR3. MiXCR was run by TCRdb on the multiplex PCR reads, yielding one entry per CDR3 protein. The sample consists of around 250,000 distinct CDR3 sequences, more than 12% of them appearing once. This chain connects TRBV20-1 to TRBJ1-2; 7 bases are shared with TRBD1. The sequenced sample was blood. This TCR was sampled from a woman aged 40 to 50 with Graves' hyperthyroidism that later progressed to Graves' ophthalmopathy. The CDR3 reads CSARGDSTYGYTF. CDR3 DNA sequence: TGCAGTGCCCGCGGGGACAGCACATATGGCTACACCTTC.